Below, 21 T cell receptor beta chains from the same sample are listed, as sequenced in a study of blood T cell repertoires in COVID-19. Profiled with immunoSEQ multiplex PCR; TCRdb holds only in-frame clones, not every one. The sample lists some 47,000 clones; under 90% were seen once. The sequenced material came from peripheral blood. The receptors derive from a human donor in a cohort sampled during active COVID-19.

V is TRBV14 and J is TRBJ2-5; D gene ambiguous. The ends were cut back, 4 bases at V and 2 bases at J, with 8 bases in the middle. The length of the CDR3 is 13 residues. The germline CDR1 and CDR2 sequences are SGHDN and FVKESK. The CDR3 coding sequence is TGTGCCAGCAGCCTCGGGTCTCAAGAGACCCAGTACTTC. Translating gives CASSLGSQETQYF.

This clone has only a few counts. The V and J genes are TRBV6-4 and TRBJ1-4; TRBD1 is a possible D gene (5 bases). Germline values: CDR1 MRHNA, CDR2 SNTAGT. Trimming removed 3 bases at V and 7 bases at J, with 12 bases between. The CDR3 totals 14 residues. The CDR3 coding sequence is TGTGCCAGCAGTGAAAGGCATGACAGTGAAAAACTGTTTTTT. It encodes CASSERHDSEKLFF.

The rearrangement joins TRBV5-1 to TRBJ2-5; 10 nucleotides line up with TRBD1. V lost 0 bases and J lost 2; bases outside the gene matches: 4. Germline CDR1 reads SGHRS; CDR2 reads YFSETQ. The CDR3 covers 16 residues. CDR3 DNA sequence: TGCGCCAGCAGCTTGGGGACAGGGGGAAGACAAGAGACCCAGTACTTC. This encodes CASSLGTGGRQETQYF.

The chain links TRBV6-4 to TRBJ2-3; 7 bases agree with TRBD1. This CDR3 is built from 13 residues. Trimming at V came to 6 bases and at J to 5 bases, leaving 5 bases not matched to a gene. Germline V lookup: CDR1 MRHNA, CDR2 SNTAGT. CDR3 bases: TGTGCCAGCAGCACAGGGGTGGTAGATACGCAGTATTTT. Translating it yields CASSTGVVDTQYF.

This clone was picked up a small number of times. The chain is built from TRBV29-1 and TRBJ2-7; D gene uncertain. The CDR3 contains 13 residues. Trimming removed 6 bases from V and 1 base from J, with 13 bases in between. Germline CDR1 reads SQVTM; CDR2 reads ANQGSEA. This CDR3 is CSVRHKNSYEQYV. As DNA, the CDR3 is TGCAGCGTGAGACACAAGAATTCCTACGAGCAGTACGTC.

The chain links TRBV4-2 to TRBJ1-1, with 9 bases that match TRBD1. The CDR3 is made up of 14 amino acids. Germline CDR1 and CDR2: LGHNA and YNFKEQ. The junction had 1 base not matched to a gene; V was cut back by 4 bases and J by 1 base. CDR3 sequence (DNA): TGTGCCAGCAGCCCGGGACAGGGGAACACTGAAGCTTTCTTT. It specifies CASSPGQGNTEAFF.

This clone has more than one count but fewer than ten. The chain recombines TRBV19 with TRBJ1-2; no firm D call. The length of the CDR3 is 12 residues. Deletions cut 3 bases from V and 3 bases from J, with 5 bases between. Germline loops: CDR1 LNHDA, CDR2 SQIVND (reference sequence). The CDR3 spells CASSMGDYGYTF. The CDR3 coding sequence is TGTGCCAGTAGTATGGGAGACTATGGCTACACCTTC.

V gene TRBV28 combines with J gene TRBJ2-1; TRBD2 might be the D (6 bases). There are 15 residues in the CDR3. Germline loops: CDR1 MDHEN, CDR2 SYDVKM. The V gene lost 5 bases and the J gene lost 0 bases, with 11 bases spanning the gap. The CDR3 region has the DNA TGTGCCAGCAGTAGACGGGGGAGCTCCTACAATGAGCAGTTCTTC. Translation gives CASSRRGSSYNEQFF. Variable domain in full (rest from reference TRBV28 and TRBJ2-1): DVKVTQSSRYLVKRTGEKVFLECVQDMDHENMFWYRQDPGLGLRLIYFSYDVKMKEKGDIPEGYSVSREKKERFSLILESASTNQTSMYLCASSRRGSSYNEQFFGPGTRLTVL.

The V call is TRBV18, the J call TRBJ2-2; no definite D call. V was cut by 8 bases and J by 3 bases, with 4 bases left in between. Germline-derived CDR1 and CDR2 are KGHSH and LQKENI. The CDR3 spans 11 residues. The CDR3 sequence is CASLYTGELFF. The CDR3 DNA reads as TGTGCCAGCCTATACACCGGGGAGCTGTTTTTT.

This chain links TRBV10-3 with TRBJ1-6; tentative D call: TRBD1 (6 bases). The germline gives CDR1 ENHRY, CDR2 SYGVKD. V was clipped by 7 bases and J by 7 bases, with 11 bases between them. This CDR3 comprises 13 residues. DNA of the CDR3: TGTGCCATCAAACAGGGCGAGAATTCACCCCTCCACTTT. It specifies CAIKQGENSPLHF.

The rearrangement uses TRBV11-2 and TRBJ2-7; D is ambiguous. Germline values: CDR1 SGHAT, CDR2 FQNNGV. The CDR3 totals 13 residues. With 3 bases removed from V and 3 bases from J, the gap between germline ends came to 9 bases. This CDR3 reads CASSFNSYYEQYV. The CDR3 DNA is TGTGCCAGCAGCTTTAACTCCTACTACGAGCAGTACGTC.

This sequence joins TRBV28 and TRBJ1-6; D might be TRBD1 (5 bases). Germline lookup yields CDR1 MDHEN and CDR2 SYDVKM. V dropped 3 bases and J dropped 8 bases, with 8 bases sitting between them. The CDR3 runs 13 residues. The CDR3 spells CASSFLRDSPLHF. The CDR3 DNA reads TGTGCCAGCAGTTTCCTCAGGGATTCACCCCTCCACTTT.

V gene TRBV6-2 or TRBV6-3 combines with J gene TRBJ1-1, with D possibly being TRBD1 (6 bases). The CDR3 spans 13 residues. Trimming pared 5 bases from V and 1 base from J, leaving 8 bases between. Germline CDR1 and CDR2: MNHEY and SVGEGT. Written as DNA, the CDR3 is TGTGCCAGCAGTCGGGGACAGAACACTGAAGCTTTCTTT. This encodes CASSRGQNTEAFF.

The chain is built from TRBV9 and TRBJ2-1; a possible D gene is TRBD2 (6 bases). This CDR3 has 16 amino acids. Trimming stripped 1 base from V and 2 bases from J, with 13 bases between. Germline CDR1 is SGDLS and CDR2 is YYNGEE. The CDR3 DNA reads as TGTGCCAGCAGCGTATCCTCTAGCGCAACCTACAATGAGCAGTTCTTC. Protein: CASSVSSSATYNEQFF.

The chain is built from TRBV10-3 and TRBJ2-2; 12 positions agree with TRBD2. CDR3 length: 17 residues. After removal of 2 bases from V and 3 bases from J, the junction contained 4 bases not matched to a gene. Germline loops: CDR1 ENHRY, CDR2 SYGVKD. This CDR3 reads CAISEQLAGGDTGELFF. The CDR3 DNA reads as TGTGCCATCAGTGAGCAGCTAGCGGGGGGGGACACCGGGGAGCTGTTTTTT.

The chain is built from TRBV10-2 and TRBJ1-1; TRBD1 aligns across 9 bases. There are 12 residues in the CDR3. Germline CDR1 WSHSY, CDR2 SAAADI. J was trimmed by 7 bases and V by 6 bases; bases with no gene match: 3. DNA of the CDR3: TGCGCCAGCAGAAGGACAGGGGATGAAGCTTTCTTT. Translation: CASRRTGDEAFF.

The CDR3 DNA reads as TGCGCCAGCAGCTTGGGAGGAGATACGCAGTATTTT. Its protein is CASSLGGDTQYF. The gene calls are TRBV5-1 and TRBJ2-3; no definite D call. The ends were cut back, 0 bases at V and 5 bases at J, with 4 bases in the middle. This CDR3 contains 12 residues. Germline V CDR1 and CDR2: SGHRS, YFSETQ.

This clone has more than one count but fewer than ten. The chain recombines TRBV6-2 or TRBV6-3 with TRBJ1-5; D is perhaps TRBD1 (6 bases). The germline V and J ends were trimmed by 0 bases and 2 bases, with 11 bases remaining between them. This CDR3 is 16 amino acids long. Germline CDR1 is MNHEY and CDR2 is SVGEGT. CDR3 residues: CASSYSSSGGNQPQHF. DNA of the CDR3: TGTGCCAGCAGTTACTCTTCGTCAGGGGGCAATCAGCCCCAGCATTTT.

This clone showed up just once. V is TRBV25-1 and J is TRBJ1-1, with D possibly being TRBD1 (6 bases). CDR1 MGHDK and CDR2 SYGVNS come from the germline V gene. V was cut by 3 bases and J by 10 bases, with 15 bases left in between. This CDR3 comprises 13 residues. The CDR3 DNA is TGTGCCAGCAGTGACAGGGGCCCGGGGGGAGCTTTCTTT. It specifies CASSDRGPGGAFF.

Comment on this clone: Germline is not matched at one junction end, which may reflect a read error. V usage is TRBV15 and J usage is TRBJ2-6, with 8 bases identical to TRBD1. The CDR3 length is 14 residues. The V gene's germline CDR1 is LNHNV and CDR2 YYDKDF (reference sequence). The CDR3 DNA reads as TGTGCCACCAGCAGAGATTTGTCAGGGGGCTTAGGGGCTTTC. Its protein is CATSRDLSGGLGAF.

V is TRBV7-3 and J is TRBJ2-5; 11 nucleotides match TRBD2. The V gene end was trimmed by 5 bases and the J gene end by 5 bases; junction bases not matched to a gene: 10. This CDR3 region has 16 residues. The germline V gene has CDR1 SGHTA and CDR2 FQGTGA. CDR3 coding DNA: TGTGCCAGCAGCCTTAGCGGGGGGGCCTCACGGGAGACCCAGTACTTC. It translates to CASSLSGGASRETQYF.